This entry concerns a single T cell receptor beta chain. This clonotype is identified as medium-sized (0.01 to 0.1%). Its antigen is currently not known. The junction does not match germline at one end; this may be a read error. Library generation was performed with 5' RACE. The sequencing machine was a NextSeq 500. The TCR library protocol attached unique molecular identifiers to individual cDNA molecules to correct for sequencing error and PCR bias. Sequencing covered both TCR alpha and beta chains, and within each sample the abundances of alpha and beta sequences were tightly co-correlated. The authors processed their data as follows. V gene, J gene and CDR3 annotation of TCR sequences was performed with Decombinator V4. TCRs were defined as expanded if a significant change between any two time points was detected under a Poisson model with p below 0.0001. TCR abundances were normalised to the total number of TCRs sequenced per sample and were expressed as counts per million. TRAV1-2 paired with TRAJ12, TRAJ20 or TRAJ33 defined MAIT TCRs, while TRAV10 paired with TRAJ18 defined iNKT TCRs. A search of VDJdb, accessed on 1 November 2021, was run for TCRs annotated to CMV, EBV and SARS-CoV-2, with TCRs annotated for multiple antigens excluded. The raw public data were reprocessed by TCRdb itself: fastp quality trimming at Q25, MiXCR clonotype calling, in-frame beta chains only. Duplicate CDR3 protein sequences are folded into a single record with the most common DNA and genes. TCRdb's processing, not the authors' own work, is the source of the V and J calls. Present in this sample are about 22,000 distinct CDR3 sequences, less than 4.5% of which were seen just once. Clones ranked in the top ten supply approximately 1.5% of the sample.

Reading from cysteine to phenylalanine, the CDR3 counts 11 amino acids. The entry retains the CDR3 DNA only, 33 bases that are in frame from base 1. The data are from a study of early T cells in non-severe SARS-CoV-2 infection (dated by TCRdb to the early 2020s). Background for the entire study: Because TCR sequencing relied on bulk RNA taken from unsorted whole blood, pairing of alpha and beta chains was not possible.

Points the paper makes about the study in general: VDJdb matching was skewed toward anti-spike CD8 responses and likely underestimated virus-specific expansions, missing private and CD4 specificities.

The study was a case-control design nested within a healthcare worker cohort in London, UK, with weekly nasopharyngeal swab PCR tests and blood sampling. Healthcare workers were recruited between 23 and 31 March 2020, during the week of the UK lockdown, and were followed weekly for up to roughly 15 weeks. This receptor chain uses TRBV23-1 and TRBJ2-7; no D gene call is confident. TRBV23-1 falls under the ORF class, with uncertain function. This TCR derives from an adult who was a healthcare worker with PCR-confirmed SARS-CoV-2 infection or an uninfected control (not recorded which). The sequencing input was whole blood. The nucleotide sequence reads TGCGCCAGCAGTCATTGGATGAATGACCCTTTC. It translates as CASSHWMNDPF.